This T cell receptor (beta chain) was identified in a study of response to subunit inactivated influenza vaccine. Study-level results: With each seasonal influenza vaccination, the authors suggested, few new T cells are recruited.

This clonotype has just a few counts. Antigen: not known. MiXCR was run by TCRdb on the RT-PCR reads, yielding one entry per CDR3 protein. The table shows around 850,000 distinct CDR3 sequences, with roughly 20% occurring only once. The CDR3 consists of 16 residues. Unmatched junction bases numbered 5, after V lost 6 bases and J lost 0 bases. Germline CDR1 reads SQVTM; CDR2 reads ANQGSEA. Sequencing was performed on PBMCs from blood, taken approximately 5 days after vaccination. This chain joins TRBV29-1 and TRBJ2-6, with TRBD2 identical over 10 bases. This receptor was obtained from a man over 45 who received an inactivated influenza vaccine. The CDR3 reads CSVGTSASSGANVLTF. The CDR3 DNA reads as TGCAGCGTGGGGACTAGCGCCAGCTCTGGGGCCAACGTCCTGACTTTC.